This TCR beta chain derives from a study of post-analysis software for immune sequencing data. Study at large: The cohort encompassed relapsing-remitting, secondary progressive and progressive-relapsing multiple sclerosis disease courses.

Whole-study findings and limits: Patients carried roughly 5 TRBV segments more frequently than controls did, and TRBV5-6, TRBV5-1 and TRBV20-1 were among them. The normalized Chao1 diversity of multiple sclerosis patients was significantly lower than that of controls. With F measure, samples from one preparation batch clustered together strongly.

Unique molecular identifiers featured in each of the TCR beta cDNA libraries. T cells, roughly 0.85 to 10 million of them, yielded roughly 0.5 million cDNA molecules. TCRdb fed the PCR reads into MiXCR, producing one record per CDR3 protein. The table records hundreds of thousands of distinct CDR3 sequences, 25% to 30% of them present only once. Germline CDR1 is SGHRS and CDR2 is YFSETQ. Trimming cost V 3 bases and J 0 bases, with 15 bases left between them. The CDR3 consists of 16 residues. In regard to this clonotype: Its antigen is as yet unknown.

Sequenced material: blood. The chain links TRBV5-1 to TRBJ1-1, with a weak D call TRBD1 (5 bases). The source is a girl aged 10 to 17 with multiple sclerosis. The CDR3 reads CASSWGAVTMNTEAFF. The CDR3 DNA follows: TGCGCCAGCAGCTGGGGCGCAGTTACCATGAACACTGAAGCTTTCTTT.